One and the same sample provided the 5 T cell receptor beta chains below, sequenced in a study of cytotoxic CD8 clonotypes in ibrutinib-treated CLL. TCRdb's table, derived via immunoSEQ multiplex PCR, lists solely in-frame clones and lacks some. The data hold about 200,000 clones, with 65% to 80% observed a single time. The sample in question was PBMCs, obtained after 12 months of ibrutinib treatment. These receptors all stem from a human donor with chronic lymphocytic leukemia.

The chain combines TRBV21-1 with TRBJ1-1; TRBD1 is the table's D call, not checked against the DNA. TRBV21-1 is designated a pseudogene. CDR3 length equals 15 residues. The CDR3 DNA sequence: TGTGCCAGCCAAATCGACACGACCATGAACACTGAAGCTTTCTTT. Residues: CASQIDTTMNTEAFF.

This clone occurred a few times. This chain links TRBV7-3 with TRBJ1-2, with 8 bases aligning to TRBD1. Trimming took 4 bases from V and 4 from J; bases not matched to a gene: 14. This CDR3 has 17 amino acids. Germline values: CDR1 SGHTA, CDR2 FQGTGA. CDR3 coding DNA: TGTGCCAGCAGCTCAGCAGGGGGCGCAGGCCCTAGCTATGGCTACACCTTC. This codes for CASSSAGGAGPSYGYTF.

This clone was detected once. The V and J genes are TRBV7-9 and TRBJ2-7; 7 bases are shared with TRBD1. The V and J ends lost 4 bases and 4 bases, in that order; junction bases with no gene match: 7. Germline values: CDR1 SEHNR, CDR2 FQNEAQ (reference sequence). The CDR3 spans 14 residues. CDR3 loop: CASSSSHRGYEQYF. In DNA form, the CDR3 reads TGTGCCAGCAGCTCAAGCCACAGGGGTTACGAGCAGTACTTC.

The V gene is TRBV5-1, the J gene TRBJ2-3; either TRBD1 or TRBD2 may supply D (5 bases each). V lost 6 bases and J 2 bases, leaving 16 bases between the germline ends. In germline, CDR1 is SGHRS, CDR2 YFSETQ. CDR3 length equals 15 residues. CDR3 protein: CASNGQIGTTDTQYF. CDR3 DNA sequence: TGCGCCAGCAACGGACAAATCGGGACCACAGATACGCAGTATTTT.

The chain combines TRBV27 with TRBJ1-5, with D tentatively TRBD1 (5 bases). The V and J ends lost 8 bases and 7 bases respectively, with 21 bases between them. Germline V gives CDR1 MNHEY, CDR2 SMNVEV (reference sequence). This CDR3 spans 15 amino acids. The CDR3 DNA reads TGTGCCAGCTCCCCGATGGGGGGTAGCGGCCAGCCCCAGCATTTT. Its translation: CASSPMGGSGQPQHF.